This note documents a single T cell receptor (beta chain) sequence. This sample includes further DNA sequences coding for the same CDR3. Data came from immunoSEQ multiplex PCR; TCRdb stores just in-frame clones and leaves some out. This repertoire shows some 2 million clones, about 95% found once; its top ten account for roughly 1%. The naive CD8 subset, CD45RO-negative cells positively selected for CCR7, excluded terminally differentiated effector memory CD45RA+ cells. There were no recent acute infections or vaccinations among the donors, who were healthy HIV-negative adults. This record belongs to a study of shared clonotypes between healthy human individuals. Sequenced sample: naive CD8+ T cells sorted from blood. The source of this sequence is a young man in good health.

CDR3 DNA sequence: TGTGCCAGCAGCTTAGTCGGAGGACCCTACGAGCAGTACTTC. As protein: CASSLVGGPYEQYF. V gene TRBV13 combines with J gene TRBJ2-7, with D maybe TRBD2 (5 bases). Trimming pared 1 base from V and 2 bases from J, leaving 9 bases between. Germline V CDR1 and CDR2: PRHDT, FYEKMQ (reference sequence). There are 14 residues in the CDR3.